This TCR beta chain was captured by sequencing in a study of T cells in Graves' hyperthyroidism and ophthalmopathy. The V and J ends lost 5 bases and 3 bases respectively, with 16 bases between them. CDR3 size: 16 residues. Amplified TCR beta CDR3 regions derived from RNA transcripts. RT-PCR in the first round (using the HTBI primer set) targeted the TCR CDR3. One entry per CDR3 protein results from TCRdb running MiXCR on the multiplex PCR reads. Of about 640,000 distinct CDR3 sequences listed, roughly 20% are singletons. The chain employs TRBV12-3 or TRBV12-4 and TRBJ2-2; D assignment may be TRBD1 or TRBD2 (5 bases each). The clonotype was recovered from a man in his thirties or forties with Graves' ophthalmopathy. Material for sequencing was blood. In nucleotides, the CDR3 is TGTGCCAGCAGTCGACGGGGCGGGCCTGACACCGGGGAGCTGTTTTTT. Its translation: CASSRRGGPDTGELFF.